This T cell receptor beta chain was captured in a study of blood T cells in healthy people across ages. Findings of the study overall: Naive T cell percentage showed a strong correlation with TCR beta diversity.

This clonotype has a handful of counts. Its antigen is not known. Primed by a sample-barcoded 5' primer and a J-beta primer mix, a second PCR proceeded for 7 to 11 cycles. All cDNA molecules were each tagged by a template-switch adaptor with 12 random nucleotides. TCRdb ran MiXCR on the 5' RACE reads and lists one entry per CDR3 protein. The data hold about 1 million distinct CDR3 sequences, with around 45% observed a single time. The TCR originated in a woman aged 55-69 years in good health. What was sequenced was blood.

CDR3 in DNA: TGTGCCAGCAGCCGTTTGACGGGGATCCTCGATACGCAGTATTTT. Its protein is CASSRLTGILDTQYF. This chain joins TRBV3-1 and TRBJ2-3; a weak D match, TRBD2 (5 bases). V gave up 4 bases and J gave up 6 bases, with 17 bases separating them. The CDR3 has 15 residues. In germline, CDR1 is LGHDT, CDR2 YNNKEL (reference sequence).